The 22 T cell receptor beta chains in this list originate from one sample, sequenced in a study of graft-versus-host responses after intestinal transplantation (dated by TCRdb to the early 2020s). Preparation of the library involved the immunoSEQ multiplex PCR assay. Drawn from immuneACCESS, this table holds only the in-frame rearrangements with V and J called that TCRdb kept. Clones are partly lost; checked studies trace under half to an unresolved V gene and leave the rest unexplained. For this sample there are 57,000 or so clones; around 90% appear just once. 2.5% to 3% of the sample rests with the top ten. Sample: PBMCs, taken around 120 days after intestinal transplantation. These receptors came from a human patient who received an intestinal transplant, so some T cells may come from the graft donor.

The rearrangement joins TRBV12-5 to TRBJ2-2, with D possibly TRBD2 on 6 matching bases. V lost 6 bases to trimming and J lost 8 bases, with 10 bases between them. This CDR3 is built from 12 residues. Germline CDR1 is LGHNT and CDR2 is FRNRAP. In nucleotides, the CDR3 is TGTGCTAGTGGCGGGAGCGCGGGGGAGCTGTTTTTT. It yields the protein CASGGSAGELFF.

The genes are TRBV19 and TRBJ2-1; 12 bases are a match to TRBD2. Trimming cost V 3 bases and J 7 bases; bases outside gene matches: 13. This CDR3 is 18 amino acids long. Germline-derived CDR1 and CDR2 are LNHDA and SQIVND (reference sequence). The CDR3 protein is CASSILAGGPRFENEQFF. As DNA, the CDR3 is TGTGCCAGTAGTATCCTAGCGGGGGGGCCTAGATTTGAAAATGAGCAGTTCTTC.

V gene TRBV2 combines with J gene TRBJ2-1; D is possibly TRBD1 (6 bases). V lost 1 base and J lost 5, with 12 bases in between. This CDR3 region has 15 residues. Germline loops: CDR1 SNHLY, CDR2 FYNNEI. The CDR3 protein is CASSEGQGYHNEQFF. In nucleotides, the CDR3 is TGTGCCAGCAGTGAAGGCCAGGGGTACCACAATGAGCAGTTCTTC.

This rearrangement joins TRBV6-6 to TRBJ2-7; TRBD2 is a possible D gene (5 bases). CDR3 length equals 15 residues. V lost 7 bases and J lost 2, with 18 bases in between. In germline, CDR1 is MNHNY, CDR2 SVGAGI (reference sequence). The CDR3 DNA follows: TGTGCCAGCACCAAAACGACGGGGTCCCCCTACGAGCAGTACTTC. Its protein is CASTKTTGSPYEQYF.

This chain links TRBV28 with TRBJ1-2; D gene ambiguous. CDR3 length: 12 residues. Between the trimmed V and J ends, which lost 6 bases and 8 bases, there was a span of 13 bases. Per the germline V gene, CDR1 is MDHEN and CDR2 is SYDVKM. The CDR3 spells CASSQYPGGYTF. The CDR3 coding sequence is TGTGCCAGCAGCCAATACCCCGGCGGCTACACCTTC.

The chain is built from TRBV6-5 and TRBJ2-7; 7 nucleotides match TRBD2. V shed 2 bases, J shed 2 bases, and the junction held 0 bases outside the gene matches. The V gene's germline CDR1 is MNHEY and CDR2 SVGAGI. The CDR3 runs to 13 residues. CDR3 DNA: TGTGCCAGCAGTTACGGGACTACCTACGAGCAGTACTTC. Protein product: CASSYGTTYEQYF.

This clone was seen only once. This sequence joins TRBV20-1 and TRBJ2-7; D perhaps matches TRBD2 (6 bases). The CDR3 has 11 residues. Per germline, CDR1 DFQATT and CDR2 SNEGSKA (reference sequence). The CDR3 here is CSSLGGYEQYF. For the CDR3, the DNA is TGCAGCTCTTTGGGGGGCTACGAGCAGTACTTC.

The CDR3 is CASSPGAVAGGLEQFF. CDR3 DNA: TGTGCCAGCTCACCAGGTGCGGTAGCGGGGGGCCTTGAGCAGTTCTTC. The rearrangement links TRBV18 to TRBJ2-1, with TRBD2 identical over 10 bases. The V gene end was trimmed by 2 bases and the J gene end by 9 bases; junction bases not matched to a gene: 10. Germline V gives CDR1 KGHSH, CDR2 LQKENI. The CDR3 length is 16 residues.

The chain recombines TRBV2 with TRBJ1-1, with D possibly TRBD1 on 5 matching bases. This CDR3 has 14 residues. Between the trimmed V and J ends, which lost 0 bases and 11 bases, there was a span of 16 bases. Germline V gives CDR1 SNHLY, CDR2 FYNNEI. The CDR3 nucleotides read TGTGCCAGCAGTGAAGCGCTTCGGGGGGGTTTCGCTTTCTTT. It encodes CASSEALRGGFAFF.

This sequence joins TRBV27 and TRBJ2-7; TRBD2 matches at 10 bases. With 5 bases clipped from V and 1 base from J, the junction kept 5 bases outside the gene matches. CDR3 size: 15 residues. CDR1 is MNHEY and CDR2 is SMNVEV in the germline V gene (reference sequence). The DNA for the CDR3 is TGTGCCAGCAGTCCTCTAGCGGGGGATTCCTACGAGCAGTACTTC. Its translation is CASSPLAGDSYEQYF.

This chain links TRBV4-1 with TRBJ2-1, with 8 positions matching TRBD2. Looked up from germline, CDR1 is MGHRA and CDR2 is YSYEKL. With 3 bases clipped from V and 10 bases from J, the junction kept 14 bases outside the gene matches. CDR3 length: 16 residues. CDR3 protein: CASSQVSGSLLREQFF. CDR3 nucleotide sequence: TGCGCCAGCAGCCAGGTGAGCGGGAGCCTTCTACGGGAGCAGTTCTTC.

This clone has only one observation. The V gene is TRBV7-9, the J gene TRBJ2-1; weak D call: TRBD2 (6 bases). The germline V gene has CDR1 SEHNR and CDR2 FQNEAQ (reference sequence). This CDR3 region has 13 residues. Trimming shortened V by 5 bases and J by 12 bases, and 17 bases separated the two germline ends. The CDR3 here is CASSLSQRAGQFF. CDR3 in DNA: TGTGCCAGCAGCCTCAGTCAACGAGCGGGGCAGTTCTTC.

The chain combines TRBV18 with TRBJ2-3; D could derive from TRBD1 or TRBD2 (5 bases each). Trimming took off 3 bases at V and 8 bases at J, with 18 bases between the two ends. The CDR3 consists of 15 residues. Germline loops: CDR1 KGHSH, CDR2 LQKENI. CDR3 nucleotide sequence: TGTGCCAGCTCACCTATTGGGGGATCTGAGGGTACGCAGTATTTT. Its protein product is CASSPIGGSEGTQYF.

The V call is TRBV4-1, the J call TRBJ2-1; a weak D match, TRBD1 (5 bases). Germline lookup yields CDR1 MGHRA and CDR2 YSYEKL. The CDR3 is made up of 14 amino acids. Trimming removed 0 bases from V and 11 bases from J, with 14 bases in between. CDR3 loop: CASSQDATTVQQFF. DNA of the CDR3: TGCGCCAGCAGCCAAGATGCCACGACAGTCCAGCAGTTCTTC.

The CDR3 DNA is TGTGCCAGCAGTCCGTCGCGCAGCCTTACCCCCTACGAGCAGTACTTC. Translation: CASSPSRSLTPYEQYF. V and J are TRBV28 and TRBJ2-7; no firm D call. Trimming removed 5 bases at V and 2 bases at J, with 19 bases between. The germline V gene encodes CDR1 MDHEN and CDR2 SYDVKM. The CDR3 runs to 16 residues.

The chain combines TRBV27 with TRBJ1-1; D remains ambiguous. This CDR3 region has 14 residues. The germline CDR1 and CDR2 sequences are MNHEY and SMNVEV (reference sequence). Deletions cut 3 bases from V and 4 bases from J, with 12 bases between. The CDR3: CASSLDGGGTEAFF. CDR3 DNA sequence: TGTGCCAGCAGTTTGGACGGAGGTGGCACTGAAGCTTTCTTT.

The J gene is TRBJ2-2, the V gene TRBV30; 8 bases match TRBD1. This CDR3 spans 15 amino acids. Germline CDR1 and CDR2: GTSNPN and SVGIG (reference sequence). V was clipped by 3 bases and J by 4 bases; unmatched bases: 7. The CDR3 spells CAWRLQGEVTGELFF. The CDR3 DNA is TGTGCCTGGAGGCTACAGGGGGAGGTCACCGGGGAGCTGTTTTTT.

This clone was found a few times. The chain employs TRBV5-4 and TRBJ2-7; no firm D call. CDR3 length equals 13 residues. CDR1 is SGHNT, CDR2 YYREEE, per germline (reference sequence). V lost 4 bases to trimming and J lost 1 base, with 9 bases between them. The CDR3 DNA sequence: TGTGCCAGCAGCACAGCCCGGTCCTACGAGCAGTACTTC. Encoded protein: CASSTARSYEQYF.

The rearrangement joins TRBV19 to TRBJ2-7, with 10 bases identical to TRBD1. The CDR3 is 15 residues long. Germline values: CDR1 LNHDA, CDR2 SQIVND (reference sequence). The ends lost 6 bases at V and 0 bases at J; junction bases unmatched: 5. CDR3 residues: CASSLDRGRSYEQYF. CDR3 nucleotide sequence: TGTGCCAGTAGCCTAGACAGGGGGCGCTCCTACGAGCAGTACTTC.

The chain has TRBV2 and TRBJ1-1, with a possible D match to TRBD1 (5 bases). Trimming stripped 3 bases from V and 1 base from J, with 6 bases between. CDR3 length equals 13 residues. Germline lookup yields CDR1 SNHLY and CDR2 FYNNEI. The CDR3 loop is CASSDQGNTEAFF. The CDR3 region has the DNA TGTGCCAGCAGTGACCAGGGGAACACTGAAGCTTTCTTT.

On this clone: Sequence at one end of the junction differs from germline and may be a read error. The chain recombines TRBV7-7 with TRBJ2-7; D not certain. Per germline, CDR1 SSHAT and CDR2 FNYEAQ (reference sequence). The CDR3 is made up of 13 amino acids. Here the CDR3 reads CASSLEWGYEQYF. The CDR3 bases are TGTGCTAGCAGCTTAGAATGGGGCTACGAGCAGTACTTC.

CDR3 bases: TGTGCTAGTGGTAGGCGGAGTGCAGGACAAAGTCGGGCCAACGTCCTGACTTTC. This sequence encodes CASGRRSAGQSRANVLTF. The chain employs TRBV12-5 and TRBJ2-6; tentative D call: TRBD1 (5 bases). The CDR3 spans 18 residues. Germline V gives CDR1 LGHNT, CDR2 FRNRAP. Trimming cost V 5 bases and J 5 bases, with 22 bases left between them.